Listed below are T cell receptor beta chains from one sample, sequenced in a study of T cell repertoires in cytomegalovirus infection. Each CDR3 protein gets one entry after TCRdb re-called the reads with MiXCR. The repertoire has 250,000 to 300,000 distinct CDR3 sequences, about 15% of them found once; the top ten carry less than 50%. Sequencing used CD8+ T cells from PBMCs. These receptors were collected from a human donor in good health (CMV status not recorded). Some clones in this sample may be carry-over from other donors' samples. Each CDR3 is given with its conserved first and last residue. D genes are given only for firm matches. Clone size appears in some rows only: once, few, many, or a class for an expanded clone.

d_call: TRBD1; v_call: TRBV28; cdr3_length: 15; j_call: TRBJ1-1; clone_size: many; cdr3_nt: TGTGCCAGCAGTTCCGACAGGGGCATGAACACTGAAGCTTTCTTT; cdr3_aa: CASSSDRGMNTEAFF
d_call: -; v_call: TRBV20-1; cdr3_length: 16; j_call: TRBJ2-1; clone_size: few; cdr3_nt: TGCAGTGCTAGAGATCTTCGGGAGAGCTCCTACAATGAGCAGTTCTTC; cdr3_aa: CSARDLRESSYNEQFF
d_call: -; v_call: TRBV6-6; cdr3_length: 19; j_call: TRBJ1-5; clone_size: -; cdr3_nt: TGTGCCAGCATAGGTAGCTTCGGGACACTCGATAGGGGCAATCAGCCCCAGCATTTT; cdr3_aa: CASIGSFGTLDRGNQPQHF
d_call: TRBD1; v_call: TRBV19; cdr3_length: 16; j_call: TRBJ1-5; clone_size: -; cdr3_nt: TGTGCCAGTAGTACCCCATCCGGGACAGTCAATCAGCCCCAGCATTTT; cdr3_aa: CASSTPSGTVNQPQHF
d_call: TRBD2; v_call: TRBV4-3; cdr3_length: 17; j_call: TRBJ2-3; clone_size: many; cdr3_nt: TGCGCCAGCAGCCAAGACCGGCGGGGGAAAATCACAGATACGCAGTATTTT; cdr3_aa: CASSQDRRGKITDTQYF
d_call: TRBD2; v_call: TRBV28; cdr3_length: 17; j_call: TRBJ2-2; clone_size: -; cdr3_nt: TGTGCCAGCAGTTTGGTTCTAGCGGTTACGAACACCGGGGAGCTGTTTTTT; cdr3_aa: CASSLVLAVTNTGELFF
d_call: -; v_call: TRBV13; cdr3_length: 13; j_call: TRBJ2-1; clone_size: -; cdr3_nt: TGTGCCAGCAGCTTATGGGCGGCCCCAGAGCAGTTCTTC; cdr3_aa: CASSLWAAPEQFF
d_call: -; v_call: TRBV7-2; cdr3_length: 16; j_call: TRBJ2-7; clone_size: many; cdr3_nt: TGTGCCAGCAGCCGGAACCCAGGGTCCCCCTCCTACGAGCAGTACTTC; cdr3_aa: CASSRNPGSPSYEQYF
d_call: -; v_call: TRBV29-1; cdr3_length: 12; j_call: TRBJ1-1; clone_size: few; cdr3_nt: TGCAGCGTTGAAGGGCGGGACACTGAAGCTTTCTTT; cdr3_aa: CSVEGRDTEAFF
d_call: -; v_call: TRBV7-2; cdr3_length: 12; j_call: TRBJ1-1; clone_size: many; cdr3_nt: TGTGCCAGCAGCTTAGTCCAACATGAAGCTTTCTTT; cdr3_aa: CASSLVQHEAFF
d_call: TRBD2; v_call: TRBV13; cdr3_length: 22; j_call: TRBJ2-3; clone_size: few; cdr3_nt: TGTGCCAGCAGCTCCCTCCTCAGAACCGGGGGGGAGTTTAGCCGATACACAGATACGCAGTATTTT; cdr3_aa: CASSSLLRTGGEFSRYTDTQYF
d_call: -; v_call: TRBV7-8; cdr3_length: 14; j_call: TRBJ2-3; clone_size: many; cdr3_nt: TGTGCCAGCAGCTTAGGTGGCGGCCACCATACGCAGTATTTT; cdr3_aa: CASSLGGGHHTQYF
d_call: -; v_call: TRBV12-3/TRBV12-4; cdr3_length: 15; j_call: TRBJ1-1; clone_size: many; cdr3_nt: TGTGCCAGCAGTTTATGGGGGAGGGACAACACTGAAGCTTTCTTT; cdr3_aa: CASSLWGRDNTEAFF
d_call: TRBD1; v_call: TRBV20-1; cdr3_length: 16; j_call: TRBJ2-6; clone_size: -; cdr3_nt: TGCAGTGCTAGAGGAAGTACAGGGGACGGGGCCAACGTCCTGACTTTC; cdr3_aa: CSARGSTGDGANVLTF
d_call: TRBD2; v_call: TRBV7-7; cdr3_length: 15; j_call: TRBJ2-5; clone_size: few; cdr3_nt: TGTGCTAGCAGCTCGCTAACGGGGGGCCAAGAGACCCAGTACTTC; cdr3_aa: CASSSLTGGQETQYF
d_call: -; v_call: TRBV9; cdr3_length: 13; j_call: TRBJ1-1; clone_size: -; cdr3_nt: TGTGCCAGCAGCGTAGTGACAGACACTGAAGCTTTCTTT; cdr3_aa: CASSVVTDTEAFF
d_call: -; v_call: TRBV4-1; cdr3_length: 16; j_call: TRBJ2-7; clone_size: -; cdr3_nt: TGCGCCAGCAGCCAAGATCGAGGTCGGGGGACCTACGAGCAGTACTTC; cdr3_aa: CASSQDRGRGTYEQYF
d_call: TRBD1; v_call: TRBV7-9; cdr3_length: 14; j_call: TRBJ2-5; clone_size: few; cdr3_nt: TGTGCCAGCAGCACGGACAGGGAGATGGAGACCCAGTACTTC; cdr3_aa: CASSTDREMETQYF
d_call: -; v_call: TRBV11-2; cdr3_length: 15; j_call: TRBJ2-3; clone_size: many; cdr3_nt: TGTGCCAGCACTCCGGACTCGACCTTCACAGATACGCAGTATTTT; cdr3_aa: CASTPDSTFTDTQYF
d_call: TRBD2; v_call: TRBV20-1; cdr3_length: 12; j_call: TRBJ2-1; clone_size: few; cdr3_nt: TGCAGTGCCCCGGGAGGGAAGAGTGAGCAGTTCTTC; cdr3_aa: CSAPGGKSEQFF
d_call: -; v_call: TRBV28; cdr3_length: 15; j_call: TRBJ1-3; clone_size: -; cdr3_nt: TGTGCCAGCAGGAAAACAGGTGACTCTGGAAACACCATATATTTT; cdr3_aa: CASRKTGDSGNTIYF
d_call: TRBD1; v_call: TRBV6-5; cdr3_length: 15; j_call: TRBJ1-1; clone_size: few; cdr3_nt: TGTGCCAGCAGTTACTCTCCAGGGGGGAACACTGAAGCTTTCTTT; cdr3_aa: CASSYSPGGNTEAFF
d_call: -; v_call: TRBV2; cdr3_length: 13; j_call: TRBJ2-3; clone_size: -; cdr3_nt: TGTGCCAGCAAAGGCAGCCCCACAGATACGCAGTATTTT; cdr3_aa: CASKGSPTDTQYF
d_call: -; v_call: TRBV7-9; cdr3_length: 14; j_call: TRBJ2-1; clone_size: -; cdr3_nt: TGTGCCAGCACTTCCGCTAGCTCCTACAATGAGCAGTTCTTC; cdr3_aa: CASTSASSYNEQFF
d_call: -; v_call: TRBV6-2/TRBV6-3; cdr3_length: 16; j_call: TRBJ2-1; clone_size: -; cdr3_nt: TGTGCCAGCAGTTCTCCGACGGGTTACTTCGGGGATGAGCAGTTCTTC; cdr3_aa: CASSSPTGYFGDEQFF
d_call: TRBD2; v_call: TRBV12-3/TRBV12-4; cdr3_length: 16; j_call: TRBJ2-7; clone_size: -; cdr3_nt: TGTGCCAGCAGTCTGGGGACTAGCGGCTCCCCGTACGAGCAGTACTTC; cdr3_aa: CASSLGTSGSPYEQYF
d_call: TRBD1; v_call: TRBV7-8; cdr3_length: 17; j_call: TRBJ2-2; clone_size: many; cdr3_nt: TGTGCCAGCAGCTTACTCGGACAGGGAACGAACACCGGGGAGCTGTTTTTT; cdr3_aa: CASSLLGQGTNTGELFF